The rows below give T cell receptor beta chains drawn from one sample of a study of CD8+CD57+ T cells in acquired aplastic anemia. One entry per CDR3 protein, called by TCRdb with MiXCR from the reads. Among about 160,000 distinct CDR3 sequences listed, approximately 51% were seen once. The sample was sorted CD4+, CD8+, or CD8+CD57+ T cells (not recorded which) from PBMCs. The receptor source for this set is a human donor with aplastic anemia. Each CDR3 is given with its conserved first and last residue. A D gene is named only where the DNA matches it firmly.

CDR3aa: CASKRSGDTEAFF
j_gene: TRBJ1-1
v_gene: TRBV7-9
d_gene: -

CDR3aa: CASTGDVGYGYTF
j_gene: TRBJ1-2
v_gene: TRBV19
d_gene: -

CDR3aa: CASSLVTSGNNEQFF
j_gene: TRBJ2-1
v_gene: TRBV5-1
d_gene: TRBD2

CDR3aa: CASSFSSGDYEQYF
j_gene: TRBJ2-7
v_gene: TRBV13
d_gene: TRBD2

CDR3aa: CSASRGGNSNTQYF
j_gene: TRBJ2-3
v_gene: TRBV20-1
d_gene: -

CDR3aa: CASSRTGHYGYTF
j_gene: TRBJ1-2
v_gene: TRBV27
d_gene: TRBD1

CDR3aa: CASSRLTPRGHSPLHF
j_gene: TRBJ1-6
v_gene: TRBV19
d_gene: TRBD1

CDR3aa: CASSPGTSGYSYEQYF
j_gene: TRBJ2-7
v_gene: TRBV11-1
d_gene: TRBD2

CDR3aa: CASSIISGGNEQFF
j_gene: TRBJ2-1
v_gene: TRBV11-3
d_gene: -

CDR3aa: CSARKASSNTEAFF
j_gene: TRBJ1-1
v_gene: TRBV20-1
d_gene: -

CDR3aa: CSAQVGQAWGYTF
j_gene: TRBJ1-2
v_gene: TRBV29-1
d_gene: -

CDR3aa: CASSVGGELFF
j_gene: TRBJ2-2
v_gene: TRBV9
d_gene: -

CDR3aa: CASSLGLGQGGEKLFF
j_gene: TRBJ1-4
v_gene: TRBV12-3/TRBV12-4
d_gene: TRBD1

CDR3aa: CASSSTMTQYF
j_gene: TRBJ2-5
v_gene: TRBV11-2
d_gene: -

CDR3aa: CAISDRQGAESPLHF
j_gene: TRBJ1-6
v_gene: TRBV10-3
d_gene: TRBD1